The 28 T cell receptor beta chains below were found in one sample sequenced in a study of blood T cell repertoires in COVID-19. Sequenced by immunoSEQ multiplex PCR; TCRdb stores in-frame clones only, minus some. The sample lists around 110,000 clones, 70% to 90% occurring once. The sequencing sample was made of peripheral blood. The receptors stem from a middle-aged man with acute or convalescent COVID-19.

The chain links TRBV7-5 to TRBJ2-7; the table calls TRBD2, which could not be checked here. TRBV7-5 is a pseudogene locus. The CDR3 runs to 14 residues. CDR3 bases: TGTGCCAGAAGCCGTGACTATCATTCGGGCGAGCAGTACTTC. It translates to CARSRDYHSGEQYF.

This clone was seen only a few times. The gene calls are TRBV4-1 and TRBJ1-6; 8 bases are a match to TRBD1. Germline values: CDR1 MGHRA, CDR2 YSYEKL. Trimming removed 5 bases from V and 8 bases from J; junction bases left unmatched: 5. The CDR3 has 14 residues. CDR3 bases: TGCGCCAGCAGCAAAAACAGGGGGGATTCACCCCTCCACTTT. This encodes CASSKNRGDSPLHF.

CDR3: CASRYRASGNTIYF. The CDR3 DNA follows: TGTGCCAGCAGGTACAGAGCCTCTGGAAACACCATATATTTT. J is TRBJ1-3 and V is TRBV6-2 or TRBV6-3; D ambiguous. The V and J ends lost 6 bases and 0 bases respectively, with 9 bases between them. This CDR3 has 14 residues. Germline V gives CDR1 MNHEY, CDR2 SVGEGT.

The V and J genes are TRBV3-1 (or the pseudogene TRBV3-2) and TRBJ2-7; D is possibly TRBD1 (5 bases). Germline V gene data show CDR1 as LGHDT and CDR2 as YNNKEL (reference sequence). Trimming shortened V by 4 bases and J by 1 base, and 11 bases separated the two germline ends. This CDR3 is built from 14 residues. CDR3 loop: CASSPRSGSYEQYF. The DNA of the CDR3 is TGTGCCAGCAGCCCCCGATCAGGGTCCTACGAGCAGTACTTC.

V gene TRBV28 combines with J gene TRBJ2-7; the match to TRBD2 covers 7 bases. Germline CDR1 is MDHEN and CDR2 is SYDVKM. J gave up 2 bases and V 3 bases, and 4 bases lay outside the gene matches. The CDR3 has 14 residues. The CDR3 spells CASSLGGVAYEQYF. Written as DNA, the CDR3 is TGTGCCAGCAGTTTGGGGGGGGTGGCCTACGAGCAGTACTTC.

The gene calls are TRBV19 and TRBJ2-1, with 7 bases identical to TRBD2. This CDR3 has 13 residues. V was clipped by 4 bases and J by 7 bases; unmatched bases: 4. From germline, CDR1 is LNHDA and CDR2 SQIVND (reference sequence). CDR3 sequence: CASSTFSGNEQFF. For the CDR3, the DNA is TGTGCCAGTAGTACCTTTAGCGGGAATGAGCAGTTCTTC.

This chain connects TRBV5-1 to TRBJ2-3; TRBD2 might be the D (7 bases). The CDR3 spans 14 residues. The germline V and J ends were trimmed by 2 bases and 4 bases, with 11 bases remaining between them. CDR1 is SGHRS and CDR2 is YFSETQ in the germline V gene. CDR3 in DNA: TGCGCCAGCAGCTTCGGCGGGGGCTCAGATACGCAGTATTTT. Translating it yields CASSFGGGSDTQYF.

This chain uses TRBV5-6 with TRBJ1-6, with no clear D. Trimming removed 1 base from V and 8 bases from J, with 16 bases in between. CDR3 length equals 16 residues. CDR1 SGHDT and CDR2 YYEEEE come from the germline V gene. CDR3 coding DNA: TGTGCCAGCAGCTTGTTAGGAGGCGTACGCGATTCACCCCTCCACTTT. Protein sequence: CASSLLGGVRDSPLHF.

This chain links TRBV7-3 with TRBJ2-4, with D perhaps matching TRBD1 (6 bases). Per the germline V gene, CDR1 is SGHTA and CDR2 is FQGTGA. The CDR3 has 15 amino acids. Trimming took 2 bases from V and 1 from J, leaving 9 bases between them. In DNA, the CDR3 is TGTGCCAGCAGCTTACGGCAGGGGGCCAAAAACATTCAGTACTTC. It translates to CASSLRQGAKNIQYF.

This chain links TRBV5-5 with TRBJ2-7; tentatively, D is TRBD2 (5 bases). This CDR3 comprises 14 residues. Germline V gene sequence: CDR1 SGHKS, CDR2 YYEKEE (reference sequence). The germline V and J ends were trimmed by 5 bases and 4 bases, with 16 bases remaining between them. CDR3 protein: CASSFAIRDYEQYF. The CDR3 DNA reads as TGTGCCAGCAGTTTTGCAATACGGGATTACGAGCAGTACTTC.

CDR3 sequence reads: CAIGGGIGYTF. CDR3 in DNA: TGTGCCATCGGAGGGGGCATTGGCTACACCTTC. V and J are TRBV10-3 and TRBJ1-2; 7 bases are shared with TRBD1. This CDR3 is built from 11 residues. The J segment lost 7 bases and the V segment lost 8 bases, leaving 4 bases of the junction unmatched. Germline CDR1 ENHRY, CDR2 SYGVKD.

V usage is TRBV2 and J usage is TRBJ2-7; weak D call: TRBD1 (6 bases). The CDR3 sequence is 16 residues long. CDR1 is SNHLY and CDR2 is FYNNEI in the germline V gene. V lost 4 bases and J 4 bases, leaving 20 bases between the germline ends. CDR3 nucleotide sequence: TGTGCCAGCAGTGGTGGCCTATCTGGACAGCAATACGAGCAGTACTTC. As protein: CASSGGLSGQQYEQYF.

The CDR3 bases are TGTGCCAGCAGCTTAGGGGGGTTGGGTAGCGGGCGAGAACGCGAGCAGTACTTC. Its protein is CASSLGGLGSGREREQYF. This rearrangement joins TRBV11-2 to TRBJ2-7; 7 bases match TRBD2. V lost 1 base and J lost 6; bases outside the gene matches: 18. Germline CDR1 is SGHAT and CDR2 is FQNNGV. The CDR3 has 18 residues.

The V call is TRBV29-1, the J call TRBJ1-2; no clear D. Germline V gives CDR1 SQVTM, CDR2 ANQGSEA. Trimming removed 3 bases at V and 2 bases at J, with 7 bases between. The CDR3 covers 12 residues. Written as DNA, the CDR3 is TGCAGCGTTGAGGGAGAAAACTATGGCTACACCTTC. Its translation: CSVEGENYGYTF.

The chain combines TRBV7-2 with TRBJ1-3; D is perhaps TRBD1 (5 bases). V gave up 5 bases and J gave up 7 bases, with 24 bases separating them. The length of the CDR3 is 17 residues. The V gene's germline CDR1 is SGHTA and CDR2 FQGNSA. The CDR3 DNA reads TGTGCCAGCAGCCCGTCGGGGGGGACCGGAAAGCAGAACACCATATATTTT. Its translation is CASSPSGGTGKQNTIYF.

CDR3 bases: TGTGCCAGTAGTATTTGGCAGGGGGCGTCCGGGGAGCTGTTTTTT. Translated, it gives CASSIWQGASGELFF. The chain links TRBV19 to TRBJ2-2; 8 bases line up with TRBD1. V lost 3 bases, J lost 6 bases, and 6 bases stayed unmatched. CDR1 and CDR2 (germline): LNHDA, SQIVND (reference sequence). This CDR3 is 15 amino acids long.

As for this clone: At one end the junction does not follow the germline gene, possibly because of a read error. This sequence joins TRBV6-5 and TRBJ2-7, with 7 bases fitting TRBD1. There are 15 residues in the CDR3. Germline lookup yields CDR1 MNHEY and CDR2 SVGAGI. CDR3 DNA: TGTGCCAGCAGACCCAACGACAGGGCCCGGTACGGGCAGTACTTC. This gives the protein CASRPNDRARYGQYF.

The CDR3 is CASSFSGGAIDTQYF. The CDR3 nucleotides read TGTGCCAGCAGCTTTAGCGGGGGGGCGATAGATACGCAGTATTTT. The chain carries TRBV11-2 and TRBJ2-3, with TRBD2 matching over 11 bases. The CDR3 runs 15 residues. V gave up 3 bases and J gave up 5 bases; unmatched junction bases: 4. Germline assignment: CDR1 SGHAT and CDR2 FQNNGV.

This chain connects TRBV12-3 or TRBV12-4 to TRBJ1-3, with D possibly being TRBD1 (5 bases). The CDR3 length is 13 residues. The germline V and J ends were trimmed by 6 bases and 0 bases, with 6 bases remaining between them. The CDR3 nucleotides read TGTGCCAGCAGCAGGGCCTCTGGAAACACCATATATTTT. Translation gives CASSRASGNTIYF.

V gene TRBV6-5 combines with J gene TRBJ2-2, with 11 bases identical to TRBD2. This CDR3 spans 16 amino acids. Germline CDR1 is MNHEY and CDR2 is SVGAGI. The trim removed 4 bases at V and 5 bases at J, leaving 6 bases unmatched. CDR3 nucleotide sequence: TGTGCCAGCAGTTCCCCTAGCGGGGGGCGGACCGGGGAGCTGTTTTTT. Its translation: CASSSPSGGRTGELFF.

CDR3 sequence: CAWSLRYGYTF. DNA for the CDR3: TGTGCCTGGAGTTTGCGCTATGGCTACACCTTC. V is TRBV30 and J is TRBJ1-2; the D is unclear. The CDR3 consists of 11 residues. V lost 2 bases and J lost 4, with 5 bases in between. Germline CDR1 and CDR2: GTSNPN and SVGIG (reference sequence).

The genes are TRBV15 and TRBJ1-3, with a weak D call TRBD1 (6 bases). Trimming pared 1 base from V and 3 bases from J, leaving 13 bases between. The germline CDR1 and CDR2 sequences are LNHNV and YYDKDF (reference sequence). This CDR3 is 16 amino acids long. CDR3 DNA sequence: TGTGCCACCAGCAGAGGTCCGAGGGGGATTGGAAACACCATATATTTT. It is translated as CATSRGPRGIGNTIYF.

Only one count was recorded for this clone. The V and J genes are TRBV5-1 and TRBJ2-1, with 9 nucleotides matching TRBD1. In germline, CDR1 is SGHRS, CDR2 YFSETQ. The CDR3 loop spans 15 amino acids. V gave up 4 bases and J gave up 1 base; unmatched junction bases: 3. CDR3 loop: CASSRGTGSYNEQFF. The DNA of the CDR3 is TGCGCCAGCAGCAGGGGGACAGGGTCCTACAATGAGCAGTTCTTC.

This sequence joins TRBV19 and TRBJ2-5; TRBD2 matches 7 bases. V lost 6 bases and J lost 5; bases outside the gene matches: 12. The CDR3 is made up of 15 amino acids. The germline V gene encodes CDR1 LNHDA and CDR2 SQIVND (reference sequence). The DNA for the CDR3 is TGTGCCAGTAGGACACGTCACGCGGGAGCGGAGACCCAGTACTTC. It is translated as CASRTRHAGAETQYF.

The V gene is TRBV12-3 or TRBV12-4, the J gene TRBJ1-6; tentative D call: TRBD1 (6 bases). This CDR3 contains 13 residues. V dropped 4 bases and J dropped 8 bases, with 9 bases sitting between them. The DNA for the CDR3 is TGTGCCAGCAGTTCTACAGGGCATTCACCCCTCCACTTT. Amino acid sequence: CASSSTGHSPLHF.

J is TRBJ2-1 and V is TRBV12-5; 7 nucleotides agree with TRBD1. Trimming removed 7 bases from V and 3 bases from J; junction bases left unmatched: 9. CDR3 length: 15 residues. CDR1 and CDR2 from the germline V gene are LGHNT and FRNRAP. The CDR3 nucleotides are TGTGCTAGTGAACCCCCAGGGGACAGCTACAATGAGCAGTTCTTC. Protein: CASEPPGDSYNEQFF. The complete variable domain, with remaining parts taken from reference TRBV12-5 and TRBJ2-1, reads DARVTQTPRHKVTEMGQEVTMRCQPILGHNTVFWYRQTMMQGLELLAYFRNRAPLDDSGMPKDRFSAEMPDATLATLKIQPSEPRDSAVYFCASEPPGDSYNEQFFGPGTRLTVL.

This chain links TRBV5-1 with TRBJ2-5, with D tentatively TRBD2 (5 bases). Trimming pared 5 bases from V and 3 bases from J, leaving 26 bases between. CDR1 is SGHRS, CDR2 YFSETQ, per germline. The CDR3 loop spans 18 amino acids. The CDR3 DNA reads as TGCGCCAGCAGGCTTCCCCCTAAATCTACTCAGGAGGAAGAGACCCAGTACTTC. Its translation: CASRLPPKSTQEEETQYF.

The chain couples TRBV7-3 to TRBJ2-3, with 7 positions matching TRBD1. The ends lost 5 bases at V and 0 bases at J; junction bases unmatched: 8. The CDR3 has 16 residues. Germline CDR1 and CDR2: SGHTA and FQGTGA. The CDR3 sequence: CASSPGPDRSTDTQYF. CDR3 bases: TGTGCCAGCAGCCCCGGACCGGACAGGAGCACAGATACGCAGTATTTT.